These T cell receptor beta chains were read from a single sample in a study of blood T cells in healthy people across ages. From the 5' RACE reads, TCRdb called clonotypes with MiXCR, one entry per CDR3 protein. The top ten hold 15% to 20% of the sample, which has 450,000 to 700,000 distinct CDR3 sequences, about 25% seen once. Material: blood. These receptors came from a woman aged 70-85 years in good health. CDR3s include the opening cysteine and the closing phenylalanine or tryptophan. A D gene is named only where the DNA matches it firmly. Where a row states a size, it is once, few, many or the class of an expanded clone; other rows omit it.

V gene	J gene	clone size	D gene	CDR3 protein	CDR3 DNA
TRBV7-2	TRBJ2-5	-	TRBD2	CASSSRLARQETQYF	TGTGCCAGCAGCTCGCGACTAGCTCGGCAAGAGACCCAGTACTTC
TRBV6-6	TRBJ1-2	-	-	CASSYPPRGGNYGYTF	TGTGCCAGCAGTTACCCACCGCGCGGGGGCAATTATGGCTACACCTTC
TRBV12-3/TRBV12-4	TRBJ1-1	-	TRBD1	CATRRDRENTEAFF	TGTGCCACTCGCCGCGACAGGGAGAACACTGAAGCTTTCTTT
TRBV6-5	TRBJ1-3	-	TRBD1	CASSPDRAASGNTIYF	TGTGCCAGCAGCCCCGACAGGGCCGCCTCTGGAAACACCATATATTTT
TRBV11-2	TRBJ1-3	-	-	CASSLRAGGWLSGNTIYF	TGTGCCAGCAGCTTAAGGGCCGGGGGATGGCTCTCTGGAAACACCATATATTTT
TRBV15	TRBJ2-1	-	-	CATSRDPSRSSYNEQFF	TGTGCCACCAGCAGAGATCCCTCGCGCAGCTCCTACAATGAGCAGTTCTTC
TRBV9	TRBJ1-5	few	TRBD1	CASSTQGSGQPQHF	TGTGCCAGCAGCACACAGGGGTCGGGTCAGCCCCAGCATTTT
TRBV7-2	TRBJ1-6	-	-	CASSLVYSTDSPLHF	TGTGCCAGCAGCTTAGTTTACTCAACCGATTCACCCCTCCACTTT
TRBV12-3/TRBV12-4	TRBJ2-5	-	TRBD1	CASSRGQDWQETQYF	TGTGCCAGCAGCCGCGGACAGGATTGGCAAGAGACCCAGTACTTC
TRBV10-2	TRBJ1-2	few	TRBD1	CASRTGVGNYGYTF	TGCGCCAGCAGAACAGGGGTCGGAAACTATGGCTACACCTTC
TRBV7-2	TRBJ2-5	-	-	CASSLNSVQETQYF	TGTGCCAGCAGCTTAAATAGCGTCCAAGAGACCCAGTACTTC
TRBV10-3	TRBJ2-5	-	-	CASGTRAQYF	TGTGCCTCGGGGACGCGAGCCCAGTACTTC
TRBV12-3/TRBV12-4	TRBJ2-7	few	TRBD1	CASSATGGRSNEQYF	TGTGCCAGCAGTGCAACAGGGGGCAGGTCGAACGAGCAGTACTTC
TRBV5-1	TRBJ1-1	-	TRBD1	CASSFRTGFSEAFF	TGCGCCAGCAGCTTCAGGACAGGGTTCAGTGAAGCTTTCTTT
TRBV5-1	TRBJ1-1	-	-	CASTWTTNTEAFF	TGCGCCAGCACCTGGACAACGAACACTGAAGCTTTCTTT
TRBV7-2	TRBJ2-5	-	TRBD2	CASSFGGGIQETQYF	TGTGCCAGCAGCTTTGGCGGGGGGATACAAGAGACCCAGTACTTC
TRBV15	TRBJ1-1	-	-	CATSSRGGGNTEAFF	TGTGCCACCAGCAGTAGAGGGGGGGGAAACACTGAAGCTTTCTTT
TRBV6-2/TRBV6-3	TRBJ2-6	few	-	CASKSSGAGANVLTF	TGTGCCAGCAAGTCCTCGGGGGCTGGGGCCAACGTCCTGACTTTC
TRBV5-1	TRBJ2-5	-	-	CASSRRGWEETQYF	TGCGCCAGCAGCCGCCGGGGGTGGGAAGAGACCCAGTACTTC
TRBV3-1	TRBJ2-1	-	TRBD1	CASSQSGTGIGNEQFF	TGTGCCAGCAGCCAATCCGGGACAGGGATTGGGAATGAGCAGTTCTTC
TRBV9	TRBJ2-6	-	-	CASSVMSSGANVLTF	TGTGCCAGCAGCGTAATGTCTTCTGGGGCCAACGTCCTGACTTTC
TRBV7-2	TRBJ1-6	-	TRBD1	CASSKRQGDSPLHF	TGTGCCAGCAGCAAACGACAGGGGGATTCACCCCTCCACTTT
TRBV6-1	TRBJ1-5	-	-	CASSEQGNQPQHF	TGTGCCAGCAGTGAACAGGGTAATCAGCCCCAGCATTTT
TRBV7-2	TRBJ2-2	few	-	CASSLTGAGTGELFF	TGTGCCAGCAGCTTAACCGGGGCGGGAACCGGGGAGCTGTTTTTT
TRBV27	TRBJ1-1	few	TRBD1	CASRDRGGSTEAFF	TGTGCCAGCCGGGACAGGGGGGGAAGCACTGAAGCTTTCTTT
TRBV6-5	TRBJ1-2	-	-	CASTLGRGLYGYTF	TGTGCCAGCACTCTTGGGAGAGGACTCTATGGCTACACCTTC